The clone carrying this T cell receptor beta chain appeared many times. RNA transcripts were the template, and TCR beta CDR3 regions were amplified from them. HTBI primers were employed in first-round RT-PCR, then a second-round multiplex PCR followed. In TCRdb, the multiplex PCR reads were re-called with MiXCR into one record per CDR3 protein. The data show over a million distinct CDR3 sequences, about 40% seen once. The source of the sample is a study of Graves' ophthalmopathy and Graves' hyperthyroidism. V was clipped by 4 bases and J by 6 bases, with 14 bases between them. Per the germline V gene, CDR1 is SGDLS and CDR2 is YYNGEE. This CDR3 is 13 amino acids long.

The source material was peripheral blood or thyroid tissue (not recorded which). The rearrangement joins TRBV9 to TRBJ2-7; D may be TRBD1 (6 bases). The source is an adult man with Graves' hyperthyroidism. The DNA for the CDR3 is TGTGCCAGCAGCTCACCACAGGGATCCGAGCAGTACTTC. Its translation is CASSSPQGSEQYF.